The 26 T cell receptor beta chains listed next were all sequenced from one sample in a study of T cells in Graves' hyperthyroidism and ophthalmopathy. Using RNA transcripts as the source, TCR beta CDR3 regions were amplified. A first-round RT-PCR of the TCR CDR3 used the HTBI primer set. TCRdb reprocessed the multiplex PCR reads with MiXCR, giving one entry per CDR3 protein. The top ten clones hold almost 8% of a sample with around 300,000 distinct CDR3 sequences, 13% of them seen once. Input material: blood. These receptors originate from a woman aged 25 to 39 with Graves' hyperthyroidism that later progressed to Graves' ophthalmopathy.

This clonotype showed up many times. The chain joins TRBV12-3 or TRBV12-4 to TRBJ2-7; tentative D call: TRBD1 (5 bases). This CDR3 has 15 amino acids. Trimming pared 8 bases from V and 1 base from J, leaving 18 bases between. In DNA form, the CDR3 reads TGTGCCAGCGTATGGGAACAGGCACCTTCCTACGAGCAGTACTTC. It yields the protein CASVWEQAPSYEQYF.

The rearrangement uses TRBV19 and TRBJ2-3, with D perhaps matching TRBD1 (6 bases). Deletions cut 5 bases from V and 10 bases from J, with 13 bases between. This CDR3 contains 12 residues. Germline values: CDR1 LNHDA, CDR2 SQIVND (reference sequence). CDR3 protein: CASSPAQGPQYF. The CDR3, as DNA: TGTGCCAGTAGTCCAGCCCAGGGGCCGCAGTATTTT. The full variable domain, its missing parts supplied by reference TRBV19 and TRBJ2-3, is DGGITQSPKYLFRKEGQNVTLSCEQNLNHDAMYWYRQDPGQGLRLIYYSQIVNDFQKGDIAEGYSVSREKKESFPLTVTSAQKNPTAFYLCASSPAQGPQYFGPGTRLTVL.

This clonotype was seen at least ten times. This chain uses TRBV27 with TRBJ2-7; the match to TRBD1 covers 8 bases. The CDR3 is made up of 15 amino acids. Germline V gene lookup returns CDR1 MNHEY and CDR2 SMNVEV (reference sequence). The ends lost 5 bases at V and 0 bases at J; junction bases unmatched: 6. In DNA form, the CDR3 reads TGTGCCAGCAGTAAAGTAGACAGGGGCTCCTACGAGCAGTACTTC. It yields the protein CASSKVDRGSYEQYF.

V usage is TRBV4-3 and J usage is TRBJ2-2, with D unresolved. Trimming shortened V by 3 bases and J by 6 bases, and 8 bases separated the two germline ends. Germline V gene lookup returns CDR1 LGHNA and CDR2 YSLEER. The CDR3 is 13 residues long. The CDR3 is CASSHPNSGELFF. As DNA, the CDR3 is TGCGCCAGCAGCCACCCCAACTCCGGGGAGCTGTTTTTT.

This clonotype has ten or more counts. The rearrangement joins TRBV28 to TRBJ2-4; maybe TRBD2 (7 bases). The germline V and J ends were trimmed by 8 bases and 0 bases, with 17 bases remaining between them. The CDR3 has 16 amino acids. Germline V gives CDR1 MDHEN, CDR2 SYDVKM. CDR3 sequence (DNA): TGTGCCAGCGCCTGGGGGGGGGCCGTAGCCAAAAACATTCAGTACTTC. This encodes CASAWGGAVAKNIQYF.

This clonotype was seen ten or more times. The genes are TRBV30 and TRBJ2-5; a possible D gene is TRBD1 (5 bases). V shed 4 bases and J shed 5 bases, with 11 bases lying between them. Germline V gives CDR1 GTSNPN, CDR2 SVGIG (reference sequence). This CDR3 is 12 amino acids long. In DNA, the CDR3 is TGTGCCTGGAACGACAGCCCCGAGACCCAGTACTTC. Amino acid sequence: CAWNDSPETQYF.

Ten or more counts support this clonotype. This chain uses TRBV5-1 with TRBJ2-2; D may be TRBD1 (6 bases). Germline CDR1 SGHRS, CDR2 YFSETQ. The CDR3 runs to 15 residues. V lost 4 bases, J lost 1 base, and 11 bases lay in between. The CDR3 loop is CASSLVGQNTGELFF. The CDR3 nucleotides read TGCGCCAGCAGCCTGGTGGGACAGAACACCGGGGAGCTGTTTTTT.

This clonotype came up many times. This chain joins TRBV4-3 and TRBJ2-5; 12 bases agree with TRBD2. Losses at the gene ends were 0 bases for V and 5 bases for J; bases not matched to a gene: 4. CDR3 length equals 16 residues. Germline CDR1 and CDR2: LGHNA and YSLEER. CDR3 bases: TGCGCCAGCAGCCAAGAACTAGCGGGAGGTGGGGAGACCCAGTACTTC. Its protein is CASSQELAGGGETQYF.

This clonotype came up a few times. The chain is built from TRBV20-1 and TRBJ2-6; tentative D call: TRBD1 (6 bases). Germline lookup yields CDR1 DFQATT and CDR2 SNEGSKA (reference sequence). V was pared by 0 bases and J by 4 bases, with 16 bases between. The CDR3 sequence is 17 residues long. The CDR3 loop reads CSARDPNREAGANVLTF. The CDR3 DNA reads as TGCAGTGCTAGAGACCCGAACAGGGAAGCCGGGGCCAACGTCCTGACTTTC.

This clonotype was counted a few times. The rearrangement uses TRBV24-1 and TRBJ1-3, with D unresolved. Germline CDR1 reads KGHDR; CDR2 reads SFDVKD. The V gene lost 2 bases and the J gene lost 3 bases, with 16 bases spanning the gap. CDR3 length: 17 amino acids. The CDR3 protein is CATSDCSLGVRGNTIYF. The CDR3 coding sequence is TGTGCCACCAGTGATTGCTCTCTTGGGGTTCGTGGAAACACCATATATTTT.

This clonotype occurred many times. The chain couples TRBV20-1 to TRBJ1-5; D is uncertain. Trimming shortened V by 4 bases and J by 6 bases, and 10 bases separated the two germline ends. This CDR3 is built from 12 residues. Germline values: CDR1 DFQATT, CDR2 SNEGSKA (reference sequence). In nucleotides, the CDR3 is TGCAGTGCTAAGGGAGAAGGTCAGCCCCAGCATTTT. Translating it yields CSAKGEGQPQHF.

This sequence joins TRBV19 and TRBJ2-7; TRBD2 matches at 9 bases. Germline V gene sequence: CDR1 LNHDA, CDR2 SQIVND (reference sequence). V dropped 4 bases and J dropped 7; count of bases not matched to a gene: 2. This CDR3 is 12 amino acids long. CDR3 loop: CASSSGREEQYF. The CDR3 nucleotides are TGTGCCAGTAGTAGCGGGAGGGAGGAGCAGTACTTC.

This clonotype showed up many times. One junction end does not reproduce the germline sequence, and a read error may be involved. J is TRBJ2-5 and V is TRBV7-7, with a possible D match to TRBD2 (6 bases). Germline assignment: CDR1 SSHAT and CDR2 FNYEAQ (reference sequence). This CDR3 contains 16 residues. The CDR3 DNA follows: TGTGCTAGCAGCCCGGATAGGGTGGGGGGACAAGAGACCCAGTACTTC. Its protein product is CASSPDRVGGQETQYF. Looking up the rest from reference TRBV7-7 and TRBJ2-5 gives the full variable domain: GAGVSQSPRYKVTKRGQDVTLRCDPISSHATLYWYQQALGQGPEFLTYFNYEAQPDKSGLPSDRFSAERPEGSISTLTIQRTEQRDSAMYRCASSPDRVGGQETQYFGPGTRLLVL.

This rearrangement joins TRBV19 to TRBJ1-6; TRBD1 is a possible D gene (5 bases). The V and J ends lost 5 bases and 10 bases respectively, with 12 bases between them. The germline V gene has CDR1 LNHDA and CDR2 SQIVND (reference sequence). CDR3 length: 13 residues. CDR3 loop: CASSDSIRSPLHF. CDR3 DNA: TGTGCCAGTAGTGACAGTATACGGTCACCCCTCCACTTT. The variable domain in full, completed from reference TRBV19 and TRBJ1-6, reads DGGITQSPKYLFRKEGQNVTLSCEQNLNHDAMYWYRQDPGQGLRLIYYSQIVNDFQKGDIAEGYSVSREKKESFPLTVTSAQKNPTAFYLCASSDSIRSPLHFGNGTRLTVT.

The V and J genes are TRBV7-6 and TRBJ2-3, with 11 bases that match TRBD1. Germline lookup yields CDR1 SGHVS and CDR2 FNYEAQ. The CDR3 has 16 residues. The ends lost 1 base at V and 5 bases at J; junction bases unmatched: 5. CDR3 sequence (DNA): TGTGCCAGCAGCTTAGAGGGGGGACAGGGGGTAGATACGCAGTATTTT. Encoded protein: CASSLEGGQGVDTQYF.

This clonotype showed up many times. The chain links TRBV5-5 to TRBJ1-1; D is unresolved. The CDR3 spans 16 residues. The germline V and J ends were trimmed by 6 bases and 3 bases, with 21 bases remaining between them. In germline, CDR1 is SGHKS, CDR2 YYEKEE (reference sequence). CDR3 protein: CASNSLHIREDTEAFF. The CDR3 DNA reads as TGTGCCAGCAACTCCCTCCATATTCGAGAGGACACTGAAGCTTTCTTT.

In this sample, this clonotype turned up many times. The gene calls are TRBV18 and TRBJ2-7; D is perhaps TRBD2 (6 bases). The CDR3 covers 13 residues. V lost 6 bases, J lost 4 bases, and 13 bases lay in between. Per germline, CDR1 KGHSH and CDR2 LQKENI. CDR3 sequence: CASSGTGLYEQYF. The CDR3 bases are TGTGCCAGCTCCGGGACGGGACTGTACGAGCAGTACTTC.

At least ten counts were recorded for this clonotype. The chain uses TRBV6-2 or TRBV6-3 and TRBJ2-3; D gene uncertain. Per the germline V gene, CDR1 is MNHEY and CDR2 is SVGEGT. The CDR3 contains 15 residues. Deletions cut 0 bases from V and 2 bases from J, with 9 bases between. The CDR3 DNA follows: TGTGCCAGCAGTTACTCGGGCCAGCACACAGATACGCAGTATTTT. Its protein product is CASSYSGQHTDTQYF.

This clonotype was detected a few times. This chain links TRBV2 with TRBJ2-1, with 9 bases aligning to TRBD2. J lost 6 bases, V lost 6 bases, and 9 bases had no gene match. From germline, CDR1 is SNHLY and CDR2 FYNNEI. This CDR3 is 15 amino acids long. The CDR3 DNA reads TGTGCCAGCAGCTATAGCGGGGGCTCCGGCAATGAGCAGTTCTTC. Translated: CASSYSGGSGNEQFF.

This clonotype was recorded at least ten times. This sequence joins TRBV6-2 or TRBV6-3 and TRBJ2-1; the match to TRBD1 covers 8 bases. V lost 4 bases to trimming and J lost 5 bases; unmatched junction nucleotides: 10. The germline gives CDR1 MNHEY, CDR2 SVGEGT. There are 16 residues in the CDR3. CDR3 protein: CASSSSRDRSNNEQFF. The CDR3 nucleotides read TGTGCCAGCAGTTCTTCTCGGGACAGGAGTAACAATGAGCAGTTCTTC.

This clonotype was seen repeatedly, ten times or more. This chain links TRBV28 with TRBJ1-5; D call uncertain. Germline V gives CDR1 MDHEN, CDR2 SYDVKM. This CDR3 is 11 amino acids long. V lost 3 bases and J lost 6, with 3 bases in between. The CDR3 sequence: CASSLGQPQHF. The CDR3 DNA follows: TGTGCCAGCAGTTTGGGTCAGCCCCAGCATTTT. The full variable domain, with the rest looked up from reference TRBV28 and TRBJ1-5, is DVKVTQSSRYLVKRTGEKVFLECVQDMDHENMFWYRQDPGLGLRLIYFSYDVKMKEKGDIPEGYSVSREKKERFSLILESASTNQTSMYLCASSLGQPQHFGDGTRLSIL.

V and J are TRBV3-1 and TRBJ2-7; 7 bases align to TRBD2. This CDR3 comprises 16 residues. Germline CDR1 and CDR2: LGHDT and YNNKEL (reference sequence). V was clipped by 0 bases and J by 2 bases; unmatched bases: 7. The CDR3 here is CASSQDAGDPAYEQYF. The CDR3, as DNA: TGTGCCAGCAGCCAAGACGCGGGGGACCCAGCCTACGAGCAGTACTTC.

This clonotype was picked up one time. A much larger clonotype is one base distant, so this may be a read error. The chain joins TRBV5-4 to TRBJ2-5; 12 nucleotides agree with TRBD2. Germline-derived CDR1 and CDR2 are SGHNT and YYREEE (reference sequence). V dropped 3 bases and J dropped 4; count of bases not matched to a gene: 7. The CDR3 covers 16 residues. The CDR3 spells CASSSLAGGPRETQYF. The CDR3 DNA reads as TGTGCCAGCAGCTCCCTAGCGGGAGGGCCTAGAGAGACCCAGTACTTC. Looking up the rest from reference TRBV5-4 and TRBJ2-5 gives the full variable domain: ETGVTQSPTHLIKTRGQQVTLRCSSQSGHNTVSWYQQALGQGPQFIFQYYREEENGRGNFPPRFSGLQFPNYSSELNVNALELDDSALYLCASSSLAGGPRETQYFGPGTRLLVL.

The CDR3 region has the DNA TGTGCCAGCAGTCCCCGTGTGAGATGGCACGAGCAGTACTTC. Translated, it gives CASSPRVRWHEQYF. The rearrangement links TRBV6-1 to TRBJ2-7, with D unresolved. Germline V gene sequence: CDR1 MNHNS, CDR2 SASEGT. V lost 5 bases to trimming and J lost 5 bases, with 16 bases between them. The CDR3 totals 14 residues.

Regarding this clonotype: A much larger clone is a single base away; this may be a read error. The CDR3 loop reads CASSLFWGDRETQYF. CDR3 bases: TGTGCCAGCAGTTTATTCTGGGGAGACCGGGAGACCCAGTACTTC. The chain carries TRBV13 and TRBJ2-5, with a weak D call TRBD2 (5 bases). Trimming shortened V by 6 bases and J by 5 bases, and 19 bases separated the two germline ends. The CDR3 loop spans 15 amino acids. CDR1 and CDR2 (germline): PRHDT, FYEKMQ (reference sequence).

The J gene is TRBJ2-7, the V gene TRBV6-2 or TRBV6-3, with 12 bases fitting TRBD1. The CDR3 loop spans 22 amino acids. V gave up 7 bases and J gave up 2 bases; unmatched junction bases: 27. The germline CDR1 and CDR2 sequences are MNHEY and SVGEGT. CDR3 sequence (DNA): TGTGCCAGCATCTCGTCCCCGGGGGACAGGGGGCTAGCGGGAGAAAAACCCTACGAGCAGTACTTC. Translation: CASISSPGDRGLAGEKPYEQYF.